A single sample is the source of the 30 T cell receptor beta chains below, sequenced in a study of human T cells and chemical hapten exposure. Time point defined: pre-sensitization, week 0. Treatment of the sample: therapeutic diphenylcyclopropenone sensitization with weekly scalp DPC. TCRdb itself ran the RACE reads through MiXCR, one entry per CDR3 protein. This table holds 300,000 to 450,000 distinct CDR3 sequences, roughly 5.3% found once. The material was whole blood, obtained in connection with sensitization to the hapten diphenylcyclopropenone (DPC). These receptor sequences come from a woman aged 45-65 years with alopecia areata. Some clones in this sample may be carry-over from other donors' samples.

Only a few counts were recorded for this clonotype. The chain carries TRBV14 and TRBJ2-1, with D possibly matching TRBD2 (7 bases). Germline loops: CDR1 SGHDN, CDR2 FVKESK. This CDR3 comprises 13 residues. Trimming pared 1 base from V and 9 bases from J, leaving 10 bases between. The DNA of the CDR3 is TGTGCCAGCAGCCAAGTCGGGGGGCCTGAGCAGTTCTTC. Translation gives CASSQVGGPEQFF. Full variable domain (outside the CDR3, taken from reference TRBV14 and TRBJ2-1): EAGVTQFPSHSVIEKGQTVTLRCDPISGHDNLYWYRRVMGKEIKFLLHFVKESKQDESGMPNNRFLAERTGGTYSTLKVQPAELEDSGVYFCASSQVGGPEQFFGPGTRLTVL.

This clonotype has a handful of counts. DNA for the CDR3: TGTGCCACCAGCAGAGTTGCCAGCACCGGGGAGCTGTTTTTT. Its translation is CATSRVASTGELFF. The V and J genes are TRBV15 and TRBJ2-2; no reliable D call. This CDR3 contains 14 residues. Germline-derived CDR1 and CDR2 are LNHNV and YYDKDF (reference sequence). V lost 1 base and J 4 bases, leaving 7 bases between the germline ends.

This clonotype was picked up many times. This rearrangement joins TRBV5-1 to TRBJ2-2; D might be TRBD1 (6 bases). V lost 3 bases and J lost 2, with 11 bases in between. The CDR3 length is 15 residues. Germline-derived CDR1 and CDR2 are SGHRS and YFSETQ. CDR3 amino acids: CASSWTAFNTGELFF. The CDR3 DNA sequence: TGCGCCAGCAGCTGGACAGCCTTTAACACCGGGGAGCTGTTTTTT.

The sample holds many counts of this clonotype. The V gene is TRBV7-8, the J gene TRBJ2-3; D unclear. V was cut by 3 bases and J by 4 bases, with 8 bases left in between. CDR1 is SGHVS and CDR2 is FQNEAQ in the germline V gene. The CDR3 consists of 13 residues. The CDR3 reads CASSFQRPDTQYF. The CDR3 nucleotides read TGTGCCAGCAGCTTTCAACGGCCAGATACGCAGTATTTT.

There are a few counts of this clonotype. This chain uses TRBV7-9 with TRBJ1-1; D unresolved. The ends were cut back, 3 bases at V and 1 base at J, with 18 bases in the middle. The CDR3 length is 17 residues. Germline V lookup: CDR1 SEHNR, CDR2 FQNEAQ (reference sequence). CDR3 DNA sequence: TGTGCCAGCAGCTTGAGGGAAGACGTATTCCCGAACACTGAAGCTTTCTTT. Translating gives CASSLREDVFPNTEAFF.

This clonotype has at least ten counts. The J gene is TRBJ2-7, the V gene TRBV27; TRBD2 might be the D (5 bases). Between the trimmed V and J ends, which lost 5 bases and 8 bases, there was a span of 16 bases. From germline, CDR1 is MNHEY and CDR2 SMNVEV (reference sequence). The CDR3 is 13 residues long. This CDR3 reads CASSTAGRSQQYF. The CDR3 bases are TGTGCCAGCAGTACCGCGGGCAGGTCTCAGCAGTACTTC.

This rearrangement joins TRBV18 to TRBJ2-3; D might be TRBD1 or TRBD2, each matching 5 bases. Trimming left V 0 bases short and J 0 bases short, with 10 bases between. The CDR3 extends over 16 amino acids. Germline V gene data show CDR1 as KGHSH and CDR2 as LQKENI. CDR3: CASSPPGTTSTDTQYF. DNA for the CDR3: TGTGCCAGCTCACCACCAGGGACGACTAGCACAGATACGCAGTATTTT.

The chain has TRBV7-9 and TRBJ1-1; D not certain. Germline CDR1 SEHNR, CDR2 FQNEAQ (reference sequence). The CDR3 extends over 13 amino acids. V gave up 2 bases and J gave up 4 bases, with 8 bases separating them. CDR3 loop: CASSLQETTEAFF. Here the CDR3 DNA reads TGTGCCAGCAGCTTACAGGAGACCACTGAAGCTTTCTTT.

At least ten counts were recorded for this clonotype. The chain carries TRBV5-1 and TRBJ2-1; TRBD1 agrees at 7 bases. The germline CDR1 and CDR2 sequences are SGHRS and YFSETQ. V trimming: 5 bases; J trimming: 5 bases; junction bases outside the gene matches: 4. CDR3 length equals 13 residues. CDR3 DNA: TGCGCCAGCAGTACAGGGGTTGACAATGAGCAGTTCTTC. It encodes CASSTGVDNEQFF. The full variable domain, with the rest looked up from reference TRBV5-1 and TRBJ2-1, is KAGVTQTPRYLIKTRGQQVTLSCSPISGHRSVSWYQQTPGQGLQFLFEYFSETQRNKGNFPGRFSGRQFSNSRSEMNVSTLELGDSALYLCASSTGVDNEQFFGPGTRLTVL.

This clonotype occurred many times. This rearrangement joins TRBV6-5 to TRBJ1-6; D may be TRBD1 (5 bases). The CDR3 length is 15 residues. Per the germline V gene, CDR1 is MNHEY and CDR2 is SVGAGI. V lost 0 bases and J 5 bases, leaving 8 bases between the germline ends. The CDR3 reads CASSYSGTDNSPLHF. For the CDR3, the DNA is TGTGCCAGCAGTTACTCCGGGACGGATAATTCACCCCTCCACTTT.

This clonotype was seen many times. The V call is TRBV20-1, the J call TRBJ2-5; a possible D gene is TRBD1 (6 bases). V lost 0 bases to trimming and J lost 3 bases, with 14 bases between them. The CDR3 is 15 residues long. Germline CDR1 and CDR2: DFQATT and SNEGSKA (reference sequence). CDR3: CSAREGAGAEETQYF. CDR3 DNA: TGCAGTGCTAGAGAGGGGGCAGGGGCGGAAGAGACCCAGTACTTC.

This clonotype was seen many times. J is TRBJ2-7 and V is TRBV10-3; D might be TRBD1 (6 bases). CDR3 length: 14 amino acids. The germline V gene has CDR1 ENHRY and CDR2 SYGVKD. The germline V and J ends were trimmed by 3 bases and 2 bases, with 11 bases remaining between them. CDR3 in amino acids: CAISDPRGAYEQYF. The CDR3 DNA is TGTGCCATCAGTGACCCCAGGGGCGCCTACGAGCAGTACTTC.

This clonotype came up a few times. The rearrangement joins TRBV10-3 to TRBJ1-4; no definite D call. V was cut by 8 bases and J by 4 bases, with 11 bases left in between. CDR3 length equals 13 residues. Germline values: CDR1 ENHRY, CDR2 SYGVKD. The CDR3 sequence: CAIGERLNEKLFF. The DNA for the CDR3 is TGTGCCATCGGCGAGAGACTTAATGAAAAACTGTTTTTT.

This clonotype was seen repeatedly, ten times or more. The gene calls are TRBV29-1 and TRBJ1-2, with a possible D match to TRBD1 (5 bases). The CDR3 runs 12 residues. CDR1 and CDR2 (germline): SQVTM, ANQGSEA. V gave up 2 bases and J gave up 2 bases, with 6 bases separating them. CDR3 loop: CSVEPGNYGYTF. In DNA, the CDR3 is TGCAGCGTTGAACCAGGGAACTATGGCTACACCTTC.

V usage is TRBV27 and J usage is TRBJ2-7, with 9 bases matching TRBD2. The CDR3 consists of 14 residues. J lost 5 bases, V lost 2 bases, and 4 bases had no gene match. Germline lookup yields CDR1 MNHEY and CDR2 SMNVEV (reference sequence). The CDR3 loop is CASSLAGGRNEQYF. The CDR3 nucleotides read TGTGCCAGCAGTTTAGCGGGGGGGCGCAACGAGCAGTACTTC.

The chain carries TRBV24-1 and TRBJ1-4, with D uncertain. Per the germline V gene, CDR1 is KGHDR and CDR2 is SFDVKD. The germline V and J ends were trimmed by 0 bases and 10 bases, with 5 bases remaining between them. This CDR3 spans 12 amino acids. The CDR3 loop is CATSDLKGKLFF. Written as DNA, the CDR3 is TGTGCCACCAGTGATTTGAAGGGAAAACTGTTTTTT.

This clonotype was counted ten times or more. This chain connects TRBV7-9 to TRBJ2-3, with unresolved D. Looked up from germline, CDR1 is SEHNR and CDR2 is FQNEAQ (reference sequence). Trimming left V 5 bases short and J 14 bases short, with 14 bases between. The CDR3 totals 11 residues. The CDR3 spells CASSLISRRYF. CDR3 DNA sequence: TGTGCCAGCAGCCTTATCTCCCGGAGGTATTTT.

This clonotype came up many times. CDR3 nucleotide sequence: TGTGCCAGCAGCCAAGATCTGGGGGATACGCAGTATTTT. This translates into CASSQDLGDTQYF. V gene TRBV4-2 combines with J gene TRBJ2-3; D call uncertain. CDR3 length: 13 residues. With 0 bases removed from V and 6 bases from J, the gap between germline ends came to 7 bases. The germline gives CDR1 LGHNA, CDR2 YNFKEQ.

This clonotype was counted many times. This sequence joins TRBV6-2 or TRBV6-3 and TRBJ2-2, with TRBD2 identical over 9 bases. Germline CDR1 MNHEY, CDR2 SVGEGT. The CDR3 has 15 residues. Losses at the gene ends were 4 bases for V and 4 bases for J; bases not matched to a gene: 4. The CDR3 spells CASSLAGEGTGELFF. The CDR3 DNA reads as TGTGCCAGCAGTTTAGCGGGAGAAGGCACCGGGGAGCTGTTTTTT.

There are many counts of this clonotype. V and J are TRBV18 and TRBJ2-1; TRBD1 aligns across 7 bases. Germline-derived CDR1 and CDR2 are KGHSH and LQKENI. V lost 1 base and J lost 12; bases outside the gene matches: 6. This CDR3 has 13 residues. As DNA, the CDR3 is TGTGCCAGCTCACCACGGGCAGGGGGACGGCAGTTCTTC. This sequence encodes CASSPRAGGRQFF.

This clonotype was seen more than once but under ten times. The rearrangement links TRBV18 to TRBJ1-2, with 7 bases that match TRBD1. V trimming: 6 bases; J trimming: 4 bases; junction bases outside the gene matches: 8. Germline V CDR1 and CDR2: KGHSH, LQKENI. The CDR3 is 14 amino acids. The CDR3 nucleotides are TGTGCCAGCTCGCTCCGGGACAGTAGCTATGGCTACACCTTC. Its protein is CASSLRDSSYGYTF.

This clonotype has only a few counts. This rearrangement joins TRBV25-1 to TRBJ1-4; 8 nucleotides agree with TRBD1. CDR1 and CDR2 from the germline V gene are MGHDK and SYGVNS. CDR3 length: 14 residues. The junction had 9 bases not matched to a gene; V was cut back by 7 bases and J by 8 bases. In nucleotides, the CDR3 is TGTGCCAGCACCGCGGACAGGGATCGGGAAAAACTGTTTTTT. Translated: CASTADRDREKLFF.

This clonotype was observed at least ten times. V and J are TRBV29-1 and TRBJ2-1, with TRBD2 matching 7 bases. CDR1 and CDR2 (germline): SQVTM, ANQGSEA. The ends lost 3 bases at V and 12 bases at J; junction bases unmatched: 5. The CDR3 contains 11 residues. In nucleotides, the CDR3 is TGCAGCGTTGAGGCGGGGGACGGGCAGTTCTTC. This encodes CSVEAGDGQFF.

There are many counts of this clonotype. The chain joins TRBV6-5 to TRBJ2-7, with D unclear. The CDR3 extends over 11 amino acids. Trimming took off 6 bases at V and 11 bases at J, with 14 bases between the two ends. CDR1 and CDR2 from the germline V gene are MNHEY and SVGAGI. CDR3 amino acids: CASRLGPREYF. DNA for the CDR3: TGTGCCAGCAGACTCGGACCCCGCGAGTACTTC.

This clonotype has a count of ten or more. The chain has TRBV7-6 and TRBJ1-2, with D perhaps matching TRBD1 (6 bases). The V end was cut by 3 bases, the J end by 8 bases, with 22 bases between. Looked up from germline, CDR1 is SGHVS and CDR2 is FNYEAQ. The CDR3 runs to 16 residues. The CDR3 loop reads CASSFQQGAGDGGYTF. In nucleotides, the CDR3 is TGTGCCAGCAGCTTCCAACAGGGCGCCGGGGACGGGGGCTACACCTTC.

This clonotype was seen repeatedly, ten times or more. This chain joins TRBV9 and TRBJ1-2; 7 bases fit TRBD1. The CDR3 has 17 amino acids. The ends lost 3 bases at V and 1 base at J; junction bases unmatched: 12. Germline lookup yields CDR1 SGDLS and CDR2 YYNGEE. The CDR3 bases are TGTGCCAGCAGCGACCGGGACAGTCCCGAAGTTAACTATGGCTACACCTTC. Translating gives CASSDRDSPEVNYGYTF.

This clonotype was picked up many times. This chain links TRBV27 with TRBJ2-7, with D perhaps matching TRBD1 (6 bases). The CDR3 contains 13 residues. Deletions cut 5 bases from V and 6 bases from J, with 14 bases between. Germline CDR1 MNHEY, CDR2 SMNVEV (reference sequence). In nucleotides, the CDR3 is TGTGCCAGCAGTACCAACAGGGCAGGCGAGCAGTACTTC. Its translation is CASSTNRAGEQYF.

This clonotype was detected many times. The gene calls are TRBV21-1 and TRBJ2-2; the table's TRBD1 call for D was not verified on the DNA. TRBV21-1 is designated a pseudogene. CDR3 length: 16 residues. The CDR3 DNA is TGTGCCAGCAGCATAGCCGGGACAGGGGGCCCCGGGGAGCTGTTTTTT. It yields the protein CASSIAGTGGPGELFF.

This clonotype was observed at least ten times. The chain's CDR3 is CAWSSVAGGTDTQYF. The DNA of the CDR3 is TGTGCCTGGAGTTCGGTAGCGGGGGGCACAGATACGCAGTATTTT. V is TRBV30 and J is TRBJ2-3; 9 positions agree with TRBD2. Germline trimming cut 2 bases from V and 1 base from J; bases unmatched to any gene: 4. Germline loops: CDR1 GTSNPN, CDR2 SVGIG (reference sequence). This CDR3 region has 15 residues.

This clonotype was seen repeatedly, ten times or more. CDR3 protein: CASSLDRIYRGNTIYF. In DNA form, the CDR3 reads TGTGCCAGCAGCTTGGACAGAATATACAGAGGAAACACCATATATTTT. The chain joins TRBV7-8 to TRBJ1-3; D might be TRBD1 (6 bases). With 3 bases removed from V and 4 bases from J, the gap between germline ends came to 16 bases. The CDR3 runs to 16 residues. CDR1 SGHVS and CDR2 FQNEAQ come from the germline V gene.